This T cell receptor beta chain stems from a study of T cell responses to AZD1222 COVID-19 vaccine. The CDR3 sequence is 19 residues long. Per germline, CDR1 SGDLS and CDR2 YYNGEE. V gave up 0 bases and J gave up 6 bases; unmatched junction bases: 13. Study-level points and caveats: There were vaccine-associated CD4 TCRs across spike, dominant at 160-218 and 743-854. White British people made up most donors, females outnumbered males, and clonal diversity was possibly underestimated. The peak T cell response came first, and repertoires were sampled only after it. Seropositive at baseline were only six or seven AZD1222 recipients.

In the case of this clone: Its antigen is not identified.

Sequenced by immunoSEQ multiplex PCR; TCRdb stores in-frame clones only, minus some. This sample has tens of thousands of clones; 80% to 90% occur once, and the top ten carry around 5.9%. The receptor was isolated from an adult in good health. The V call is TRBV9, the J call TRBJ2-2; 11 bases are shared with TRBD2. This sample comprised peripheral blood, obtained on day 0 of AZD1222 vaccination. CDR3 residues: CASSVVGLAVDDHPGELFF. CDR3 in DNA: TGTGCCAGCAGCGTAGTGGGACTAGCGGTAGACGATCACCCCGGGGAGCTGTTTTTT.